This is a list of T cell receptor beta chains from one sample in a study of cytomegalovirus exposure and HLA in healthy donors. Sequencing used immunoSEQ multiplex PCR; TCRdb keeps in-frame clones, though not all of them. The sample yields around 150,000 clones, 70% to 90% seen once. The sample consisted of PBMCs. The receptors here all came from a middle-aged man in good health and CMV-seronegative. CDR3s include the opening cysteine and the closing phenylalanine or tryptophan. The D gene is left open where the match is weak. Clone size is shown for a subset of rows, as once, few, many or a class of expanded clone.

d_call: TRBD2
v_call: TRBV10-3
cdr3_length: 18
j_call: TRBJ2-3
clone_size: NA
cdr3_nt: TGTGCCATCAGTGAACCGCCCGCCGGGACTAGCGGGAGAAGTACGCAGTATTTT
cdr3_aa: CAISEPPAGTSGRSTQYF

d_call: NA
v_call: TRBV28
cdr3_length: 14
j_call: TRBJ1-2
clone_size: NA
cdr3_nt: TGTGCCAGCAGGATCGGTGGGGGGGCCTATGGCTACACCTTC
cdr3_aa: CASRIGGGAYGYTF

d_call: TRBD1
v_call: TRBV4-3
cdr3_length: 16
j_call: TRBJ2-1
clone_size: NA
cdr3_nt: TGCGCCAGCAGCCAAGGGGCATTGGACAGGGACAATGAGCAGTTCTTC
cdr3_aa: CASSQGALDRDNEQFF

d_call: TRBD1
v_call: TRBV28
cdr3_length: 15
j_call: TRBJ1-5
clone_size: few
cdr3_nt: TGTGCCAGCAGTTGGACAGGGAAAAGCAATCAGCCCCAGCATTTT
cdr3_aa: CASSWTGKSNQPQHF

d_call: NA
v_call: TRBV4-3
cdr3_length: 14
j_call: TRBJ1-2
clone_size: NA
cdr3_nt: TGCGCCAGCAGCCACCACAGGGATGGCTATGGCTACACCTTC
cdr3_aa: CASSHHRDGYGYTF

d_call: NA
v_call: TRBV7-3
cdr3_length: 16
j_call: TRBJ2-2
clone_size: NA
cdr3_nt: TGTGCCAGCAGCTTACTTGTGGGGGCTGGCACCGGGGAGCTGTTTTTT
cdr3_aa: CASSLLVGAGTGELFF

d_call: NA
v_call: TRBV12-5
cdr3_length: 13
j_call: TRBJ1-1
clone_size: once
cdr3_nt: TGTGCTACCCCTCCACAGGGGAACACTGAAGCTTTCTTT
cdr3_aa: CATPPQGNTEAFF

d_call: NA
v_call: TRBV6-5
cdr3_length: 14
j_call: TRBJ2-7
clone_size: NA
cdr3_nt: TGTGCCACCAACCCAGGGAAGAGTCTCGGCGAGCAGTACTTC
cdr3_aa: CATNPGKSLGEQYF

d_call: TRBD2
v_call: TRBV18
cdr3_length: 13
j_call: TRBJ2-5
clone_size: NA
cdr3_nt: TGTGCCAGCTCATCGGGACTAGGGGAGACCCAGTACTTC
cdr3_aa: CASSSGLGETQYF

d_call: TRBD1
v_call: TRBV10-3
cdr3_length: 15
j_call: TRBJ1-1
clone_size: NA
cdr3_nt: TGTGCCATCAGGGGCTTGGGACAGGGGGACACTGAAGCTTTCTTT
cdr3_aa: CAIRGLGQGDTEAFF

d_call: TRBD2
v_call: TRBV10-3
cdr3_length: 17
j_call: TRBJ2-3
clone_size: NA
cdr3_nt: TGTGCCATCAGTGAGTCGAAGGGAGGGACCCTCTCGAATACGCAGTATTTT
cdr3_aa: CAISESKGGTLSNTQYF

d_call: NA
v_call: TRBV7-7
cdr3_length: 14
j_call: TRBJ1-1
clone_size: NA
cdr3_nt: TGTGCTAGCAGCCCCCGGCAGGTATACACTGAAGCTTTCTTT
cdr3_aa: CASSPRQVYTEAFF

d_call: TRBD1
v_call: TRBV4-1
cdr3_length: 15
j_call: TRBJ2-7
clone_size: NA
cdr3_nt: TGCGCCAGCAAAAAGAACAGGGGGAGCTCCTACGAGCAGTACTTC
cdr3_aa: CASKKNRGSSYEQYF

d_call: TRBD2
v_call: TRBV7-2
cdr3_length: 15
j_call: TRBJ2-7
clone_size: NA
cdr3_nt: TGTGCCAGCAGCTTAGAGCGGGGGGTCTCCTACGAGCAGTACTTC
cdr3_aa: CASSLERGVSYEQYF

d_call: NA
v_call: TRBV5-4
cdr3_length: 16
j_call: TRBJ2-1
clone_size: NA
cdr3_nt: TGTGCCAGCAGCCAGTCCGGGACATCGGTTTACAATGAGCAGTTCTTC
cdr3_aa: CASSQSGTSVYNEQFF

d_call: TRBD1
v_call: TRBV30
cdr3_length: 13
j_call: TRBJ2-7
clone_size: NA
cdr3_nt: TGTGCCTGGAGTGGGGACAGCTTCTACGAGCAGTACTTC
cdr3_aa: CAWSGDSFYEQYF

d_call: NA
v_call: TRBV12-5
cdr3_length: 14
j_call: TRBJ1-4
clone_size: NA
cdr3_nt: TGTGCTAGTGGTTTGCAGGGCTCAAATGAAAAACTGTTTTTT
cdr3_aa: CASGLQGSNEKLFF

d_call: NA
v_call: TRBV6-1
cdr3_length: 13
j_call: TRBJ1-5
clone_size: once
cdr3_nt: TGTGCCAGCAGTACGACAGTCAATCAGCCCCAGCATTTT
cdr3_aa: CASSTTVNQPQHF

d_call: NA
v_call: TRBV5-1
cdr3_length: 15
j_call: TRBJ2-5
clone_size: NA
cdr3_nt: TGCGCCAGCAGCCGTGAGGGGGGGGCCTCGGAGACCCAGTACTTC
cdr3_aa: CASSREGGASETQYF

d_call: NA
v_call: TRBV9
cdr3_length: 11
j_call: TRBJ2-1
clone_size: NA
cdr3_nt: TGTGCCAGCAGCGTAGCAGGTGAGCAGTTCTTC
cdr3_aa: CASSVAGEQFF

d_call: NA
v_call: TRBV19
cdr3_length: 15
j_call: TRBJ2-7
clone_size: NA
cdr3_nt: TGTGCCAGTAGCCCCGATGAGGGATCAAACTACGAGCAGTACTTC
cdr3_aa: CASSPDEGSNYEQYF

d_call: TRBD1
v_call: TRBV19
cdr3_length: 15
j_call: TRBJ2-1
clone_size: NA
cdr3_nt: TGTGCCAGTAGTATGGGACAGAGCTCCTACAATGAGCAGTTCTTC
cdr3_aa: CASSMGQSSYNEQFF

d_call: TRBD1
v_call: TRBV10-3
cdr3_length: 14
j_call: TRBJ1-6
clone_size: few
cdr3_nt: TGTGCCATCATGGGGGGACAGGGCAATTCACCCCTCCACTTT
cdr3_aa: CAIMGGQGNSPLHF

d_call: TRBD1
v_call: TRBV2
cdr3_length: 16
j_call: TRBJ2-7
clone_size: NA
cdr3_nt: TGTGCCAGCAGTGAAGCGCGGGACAGGGGGCTCTACGAGCAGTACTTC
cdr3_aa: CASSEARDRGLYEQYF

d_call: NA
v_call: TRBV5-1
cdr3_length: 14
j_call: TRBJ1-3
clone_size: NA
cdr3_nt: TGCGCCAGCAGCTTCGTGGGCTCCGGAAACACCATATATTTT
cdr3_aa: CASSFVGSGNTIYF

d_call: TRBD2
v_call: TRBV4-1
cdr3_length: 16
j_call: TRBJ2-1
clone_size: once
cdr3_nt: TGCGCCAGCAGCCTCGGACTAGCGGGAGCCTACAATGAGCAGTTCTTC
cdr3_aa: CASSLGLAGAYNEQFF

d_call: NA
v_call: TRBV7-2
cdr3_length: 14
j_call: TRBJ1-2
clone_size: NA
cdr3_nt: TGTGCCAGCAGCCGGCGCGTACAGGGCTATGGCTACACCTTC
cdr3_aa: CASSRRVQGYGYTF

d_call: NA
v_call: TRBV6-5
cdr3_length: 15
j_call: TRBJ2-1
clone_size: NA
cdr3_nt: TGTGCCAGCAGTTACCCCGGGGGGCTATACAATGAGCAGTTCTTC
cdr3_aa: CASSYPGGLYNEQFF

d_call: TRBD2
v_call: TRBV7-2
cdr3_length: 17
j_call: TRBJ2-3
clone_size: NA
cdr3_nt: TGTGCCAGCGGAAGGCGGCCTAGCGGGGGATTGATGGATACGCAGTATTTT
cdr3_aa: CASGRRPSGGLMDTQYF

d_call: TRBD2
v_call: TRBV19
cdr3_length: 18
j_call: TRBJ2-5
clone_size: NA
cdr3_nt: TGTGCCAGTAGTATATCCCCTAGCGGGGGAACTAACGCAGAGACCCAGTACTTC
cdr3_aa: CASSISPSGGTNAETQYF

d_call: TRBD2
v_call: TRBV7-2
cdr3_length: 16
j_call: TRBJ2-1
clone_size: NA
cdr3_nt: TGTGCCAGCAGCTTAGCGCCGGGCGGGGGATACAATGAGCAGTTCTTC
cdr3_aa: CASSLAPGGGYNEQFF

d_call: TRBD1
v_call: TRBV5-1
cdr3_length: 15
j_call: TRBJ2-3
clone_size: NA
cdr3_nt: TGCGCCAGCAGCTTGAGACAGGGGGGCACAGATACGCAGTATTTT
cdr3_aa: CASSLRQGGTDTQYF

d_call: NA
v_call: TRBV18
cdr3_length: 15
j_call: TRBJ1-6
clone_size: once
cdr3_nt: TGTGCCAGCTCACCGGGGGCTTGGGGAGATTCACCCCTCCACTTT
cdr3_aa: CASSPGAWGDSPLHF

d_call: TRBD2
v_call: TRBV27
cdr3_length: 16
j_call: TRBJ2-1
clone_size: NA
cdr3_nt: TGTGCCAGCAGTTCCCTACTAGCGGGAGAAAACAATGAGCAGTTCTTC
cdr3_aa: CASSSLLAGENNEQFF

d_call: NA
v_call: TRBV6-1
cdr3_length: 15
j_call: TRBJ2-5
clone_size: NA
cdr3_nt: TGTGCCAGCAGTGTACGGCAGGGGCATGTGGAGACCCAGTACTTC
cdr3_aa: CASSVRQGHVETQYF

d_call: TRBD1
v_call: TRBV27
cdr3_length: 14
j_call: TRBJ2-2
clone_size: NA
cdr3_nt: TGTGCCAGCAGCTTCGACAGGGGAACCGGGGAGCTGTTTTTT
cdr3_aa: CASSFDRGTGELFF

d_call: TRBD1
v_call: TRBV19
cdr3_length: 15
j_call: TRBJ2-2
clone_size: NA
cdr3_nt: TGTGCCAGTAGTATCCAAACAGGGGACACCGGGGAGCTGTTTTTT
cdr3_aa: CASSIQTGDTGELFF

d_call: TRBD1
v_call: TRBV27
cdr3_length: 14
j_call: TRBJ2-5
clone_size: NA
cdr3_nt: TGTGCCAGCGGGGAGGACAGGGCAGGCGAGACCCAGTACTTC
cdr3_aa: CASGEDRAGETQYF

d_call: NA
v_call: TRBV10-3
cdr3_length: 15
j_call: TRBJ1-5
clone_size: NA
cdr3_nt: TGTGCCATCAGTGAGACAGGCCTAAGTGTGGAGCCCCAGCATTTT
cdr3_aa: CAISETGLSVEPQHF

d_call: NA
v_call: TRBV13
cdr3_length: 17
j_call: TRBJ1-2
clone_size: NA
cdr3_nt: TGTGCCAGCAGCCCACAGGGTATGTTTGGTAGCAACTATGGCTACACCTTC
cdr3_aa: CASSPQGMFGSNYGYTF

d_call: NA
v_call: TRBV19
cdr3_length: 17
j_call: TRBJ1-4
clone_size: NA
cdr3_nt: TGTGCCAGTAGTATAGATCTAGTTTTGGTAGGAGATGAAAAACTGTTTTTT
cdr3_aa: CASSIDLVLVGDEKLFF

d_call: TRBD2
v_call: TRBV30
cdr3_length: 16
j_call: TRBJ2-3
clone_size: NA
cdr3_nt: TGTGCCTGGGGGGGACCTGGACTAGGAGGTGTTGATACGCAGTATTTT
cdr3_aa: CAWGGPGLGGVDTQYF

d_call: TRBD1
v_call: TRBV7-8
cdr3_length: 14
j_call: TRBJ1-2
clone_size: few
cdr3_nt: TGTGCCAGCAGCGAGGGGACAGGGGTCTATGGCTACACCTTC
cdr3_aa: CASSEGTGVYGYTF

d_call: TRBD1
v_call: TRBV18
cdr3_length: 19
j_call: TRBJ2-7
clone_size: NA
cdr3_nt: TGTGCCAGCTCACCAAAGAGAGGACAGGGAGCCCCTTACTACTACGAGCAGTACTTC
cdr3_aa: CASSPKRGQGAPYYYEQYF

d_call: NA
v_call: TRBV19
cdr3_length: 16
j_call: TRBJ2-1
clone_size: NA
cdr3_nt: TGTGCCAGTAGTATGAAGGGGGTCAGCTCCTACAATGAGCAGTTCTTC
cdr3_aa: CASSMKGVSSYNEQFF

d_call: NA
v_call: TRBV6-6
cdr3_length: 15
j_call: TRBJ1-6
clone_size: NA
cdr3_nt: TGTGCCAGCAGTTACCCGGTCACGCGGGATTCACCCCTCCACTTT
cdr3_aa: CASSYPVTRDSPLHF